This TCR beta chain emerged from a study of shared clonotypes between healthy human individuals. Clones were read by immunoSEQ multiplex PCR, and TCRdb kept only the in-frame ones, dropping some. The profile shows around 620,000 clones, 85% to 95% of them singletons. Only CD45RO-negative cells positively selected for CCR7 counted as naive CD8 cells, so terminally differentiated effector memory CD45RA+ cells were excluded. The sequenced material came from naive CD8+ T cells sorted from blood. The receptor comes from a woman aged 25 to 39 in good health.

The CDR3 sequence is CASSSIIGQLETQYF. Written as DNA, the CDR3 is TGTGCCAGCAGCTCCATTATAGGACAGCTGGAGACCCAGTACTTC. V and J are TRBV7-9 and TRBJ2-5, with D tentatively TRBD1 (6 bases). The V and J ends lost 4 bases and 5 bases respectively, with 17 bases between them. Germline V gives CDR1 SEHNR, CDR2 FQNEAQ (reference sequence). This CDR3 has 15 residues.